The 18 T cell receptor beta chains presented below share a single source sample, sequenced in a study of blood T cell repertoires in COVID-19. Profiled with immunoSEQ multiplex PCR; TCRdb holds only in-frame clones, not every one. The profile shows 200,000 to 250,000 clones, around 81% of them singletons. Sequencing was carried out using peripheral blood. The receptors shown here come from a woman aged 80 or over with COVID-19, enrolled during active disease.

This chain links TRBV27 with TRBJ2-7; D is perhaps TRBD1 (5 bases). Germline V CDR1 and CDR2: MNHEY, SMNVEV (reference sequence). The CDR3 consists of 14 residues. V lost 8 bases and J 4 bases, leaving 18 bases between the germline ends. CDR3 DNA sequence: TGTGCCAGCCGCCCGGCAGGGTCACGGTACGAGCAGTACTTC. Amino acid sequence: CASRPAGSRYEQYF.

The chain is built from TRBV7-6 and TRBJ2-7; TRBD2 matches at 8 bases. The junction had 16 bases not matched to a gene; V was cut back by 4 bases and J by 5 bases. Germline loops: CDR1 SGHVS, CDR2 FNYEAQ. CDR3 length: 17 residues. Written as DNA, the CDR3 is TGTGCCAGCAGCTATTGGACTAGCATGGGCGTGGGGAACGAGCAGTACTTC. Translating gives CASSYWTSMGVGNEQYF.

V is TRBV6-6 and J is TRBJ1-6; D is uncertain. The V end lost 6 bases, the J end lost 8 bases, and 8 bases lay between the germline ends. This CDR3 spans 12 amino acids. From germline, CDR1 is MNHNY and CDR2 SVGAGI (reference sequence). CDR3 sequence reads: CASSRKDSPLHF. CDR3 sequence (DNA): TGTGCCAGCAGCAGGAAGGATTCACCCCTCCACTTT.

In its sample, this clone was seen a few times. The chain links TRBV7-6 to TRBJ2-1, with 14 bases aligning to TRBD2. There are 18 residues in the CDR3. In germline, CDR1 is SGHVS, CDR2 FNYEAQ. V lost 3 bases to trimming and J lost 4 bases; unmatched junction nucleotides: 8. CDR3 nucleotide sequence: TGTGCCAGCAGCTTGGGGAGACTAGCGGGAGGGCCATACAATGAGCAGTTCTTC. Translating it yields CASSLGRLAGGPYNEQFF.

The rearrangement links TRBV3-1 (or the pseudogene TRBV3-2) to TRBJ2-7; 11 bases match TRBD1. The CDR3 extends over 15 amino acids. Unmatched junction bases numbered 9, after V lost 4 bases and J lost 7 bases. CDR1 LGHDT and CDR2 YNNKEL come from the germline V gene (reference sequence). CDR3: CASSPRQDRGHEQYF. CDR3 bases: TGTGCCAGCAGCCCGCGGCAGGACAGGGGGCATGAGCAGTACTTC.

The chain employs TRBV19 and TRBJ2-1; D perhaps matches TRBD2 (6 bases). V lost 2 bases to trimming and J lost 9 bases, with 11 bases between them. The CDR3 runs to 13 residues. Germline V gene lookup returns CDR1 LNHDA and CDR2 SQIVND (reference sequence). CDR3 DNA sequence: TGTGCCAGTAGTATAATGGCGGGAACTGAGCAGTTCTTC. Amino acids: CASSIMAGTEQFF.

The chain employs TRBV6-5 and TRBJ1-5; D gene ambiguous. CDR1 and CDR2 (germline): MNHEY, SVGAGI. The CDR3 length is 15 residues. Trimming stripped 0 bases from V and 2 bases from J, with 8 bases between. CDR3 protein: CASSYSGGGNQPQHF. The DNA for the CDR3 is TGTGCCAGCAGTTACTCGGGAGGCGGCAATCAGCCCCAGCATTTT.

This sequence joins TRBV7-9 and TRBJ2-3, with 12 bases lining up with TRBD2. The J segment lost 0 bases and the V segment lost 5 bases, leaving 6 bases of the junction unmatched. CDR3 length: 17 amino acids. Germline lookup yields CDR1 SEHNR and CDR2 FQNEAQ (reference sequence). In nucleotides, the CDR3 is TGTGCCAGCAGCCGATGGGGGACTAGCGGGAGCACAGATACGCAGTATTTT. Encoded protein: CASSRWGTSGSTDTQYF. The full variable domain, completed using reference TRBV7-9 and TRBJ2-3, is DTGVSQNPRHKITKRGQNVTFRCDPISEHNRLYWYRQTLGQGPEFLTYFQNEAQLEKSRLLSDRFSAERPKGSFSTLEIQRTEQGDSAMYLCASSRWGTSGSTDTQYFGPGTRLTVL.

This clone showed up just a few times. V gene TRBV7-9 combines with J gene TRBJ1-2, with 9 bases matching TRBD1. Germline-derived CDR1 and CDR2 are SEHNR and FQNEAQ (reference sequence). The V segment lost 2 bases and the J segment 6 bases; nucleotides outside the gene matches: 10. The CDR3 length is 16 residues. CDR3 sequence: CASSLITGGGSDGYTF. For the CDR3, the DNA is TGTGCCAGCAGCTTAATTACAGGGGGCGGATCGGATGGCTACACCTTC.

The V and J genes are TRBV9 and TRBJ2-2; no firm D call. The CDR3 extends over 11 amino acids. Trimming stripped 6 bases from V and 6 bases from J, with 6 bases between. The germline CDR1 and CDR2 sequences are SGDLS and YYNGEE. The CDR3 loop is CASTRSGELFF. DNA of the CDR3: TGTGCCAGCACCCGGTCCGGGGAGCTGTTTTTT.

This sequence joins TRBV7-2 and TRBJ2-7, with TRBD1 matching over 9 bases. This CDR3 has 14 residues. The germline V gene encodes CDR1 SGHTA and CDR2 FQGNSA. With V trimmed by 7 bases and J by 2 bases, 6 bases remained unmatched. The CDR3 DNA follows: TGTGCCAGCACTCTGGGACAGGGTCCCTACGAGCAGTACTTC. This codes for CASTLGQGPYEQYF.

V gene TRBV5-4 combines with J gene TRBJ1-2, with a possible D match to TRBD1 (6 bases). V was pared by 4 bases and J by 7 bases, with 14 bases between. The germline V gene encodes CDR1 SGHNT and CDR2 YYREEE (reference sequence). The CDR3 spans 13 residues. The DNA for the CDR3 is TGTGCCAGCAGCCCAGGGGCAGTCCCTGGCTACACCTTC. This encodes CASSPGAVPGYTF.

This rearrangement joins TRBV11-3 to TRBJ2-1, with D possibly being TRBD1 (6 bases). Germline assignment: CDR1 SGHNT and CDR2 YENEEA. Deletions cut 1 base from V and 4 bases from J, with 17 bases between. The CDR3 is 17 amino acids. CDR3 nucleotides: TGTGCCAGCAGCTTAGGAATGGGCCCGAGGGGGTACAATGAGCAGTTCTTC. It codes for CASSLGMGPRGYNEQFF.

V is TRBV7-2 and J is TRBJ2-1; TRBD2 matches 8 bases. V gave up 0 bases and J gave up 4 bases; unmatched junction bases: 2. In germline, CDR1 is SGHTA, CDR2 FQGNSA. The CDR3 is made up of 15 amino acids. CDR3 in amino acids: CASSLAAGGYNEQFF. CDR3 DNA sequence: TGTGCCAGCAGCTTAGCTGCGGGGGGTTACAATGAGCAGTTCTTC.

About this clone: Other DNA variants within this sample encode the same CDR3. The chain couples TRBV12-3 or TRBV12-4 to TRBJ1-1, with D hard to call. V was cut by 2 bases and J by 2 bases, with 6 bases left in between. The CDR3 is made up of 13 amino acids. In DNA form, the CDR3 reads TGTGCCAGCAGTTTACGGGAAAACACTGAAGCTTTCTTT. Its protein product is CASSLRENTEAFF.

The chain combines TRBV6-1 with TRBJ1-5, with TRBD1 as a possible D gene (6 bases). This CDR3 is built from 15 residues. Between the trimmed V and J ends, which lost 4 bases and 3 bases, there was a span of 13 bases. Germline CDR1 and CDR2: MNHNS and SASEGT. CDR3 DNA sequence: TGTGCCAGCAGTGGCTCAACAGGGAACAATCAGCCCCAGCATTTT. Translated: CASSGSTGNNQPQHF.

In this sample, this clone turned up a few times. The J gene is TRBJ1-1, the V gene TRBV19; 10 bases fit TRBD1. The CDR3 is made up of 14 amino acids. Germline V CDR1 and CDR2: LNHDA, SQIVND (reference sequence). After removal of 5 bases from V and 5 bases from J, the junction contained 5 bases not matched to a gene. In DNA, the CDR3 is TGTGCCAGTAGTGGGGGACAGGGGTGGACTGAAGCTTTCTTT. Its protein is CASSGGQGWTEAFF. The full variable domain, rest sourced from reference TRBV19 and TRBJ1-1, is DGGITQSPKYLFRKEGQNVTLSCEQNLNHDAMYWYRQDPGQGLRLIYYSQIVNDFQKGDIAEGYSVSREKKESFPLTVTSAQKNPTAFYLCASSGGQGWTEAFFGQGTRLTVV.

This chain joins TRBV5-1 and TRBJ1-1, with 8 positions matching TRBD1. Germline values: CDR1 SGHRS, CDR2 YFSETQ. CDR3 length: 15 residues. Trimming cost V 4 bases and J 10 bases; bases outside gene matches: 15. CDR3 DNA sequence: TGCGCCAGCAGCCGAGACAGGGGCCGCGTTCGATCAGCTTTCTTT. It is translated as CASSRDRGRVRSAFF.